This entry describes one T cell receptor beta chain. This record belongs to a study of shared clonotypes between healthy human individuals. The ends were cut back, 5 bases at V and 6 bases at J, with 11 bases in the middle. This CDR3 has 13 residues. Germline V gives CDR1 LNHDA, CDR2 SQIVND (reference sequence). Some clones are missing from TCRdb's copy, which holds only in-frame ones; the method was immunoSEQ multiplex PCR. This table holds over 2,000,000 clones, just over 90% found once. CD45RO-negative CD8 cells positively selected for CCR7 made up the naive population, which excluded terminally differentiated effector memory CD45RA+ cells.

This TCR was sampled from a man aged 18 to 29 in good health. Some clones in this sample may be carry-over from other donors' samples. The chain couples TRBV19 to TRBJ2-1; perhaps TRBD1 as D (6 bases). Sequencing was carried out using naive CD8+ T cells from PBMCs. DNA of the CDR3: TGTGCCAGTAGTCAAGGGGGATCCAATGAGCAGTTCTTC. The encoded protein is CASSQGGSNEQFF.